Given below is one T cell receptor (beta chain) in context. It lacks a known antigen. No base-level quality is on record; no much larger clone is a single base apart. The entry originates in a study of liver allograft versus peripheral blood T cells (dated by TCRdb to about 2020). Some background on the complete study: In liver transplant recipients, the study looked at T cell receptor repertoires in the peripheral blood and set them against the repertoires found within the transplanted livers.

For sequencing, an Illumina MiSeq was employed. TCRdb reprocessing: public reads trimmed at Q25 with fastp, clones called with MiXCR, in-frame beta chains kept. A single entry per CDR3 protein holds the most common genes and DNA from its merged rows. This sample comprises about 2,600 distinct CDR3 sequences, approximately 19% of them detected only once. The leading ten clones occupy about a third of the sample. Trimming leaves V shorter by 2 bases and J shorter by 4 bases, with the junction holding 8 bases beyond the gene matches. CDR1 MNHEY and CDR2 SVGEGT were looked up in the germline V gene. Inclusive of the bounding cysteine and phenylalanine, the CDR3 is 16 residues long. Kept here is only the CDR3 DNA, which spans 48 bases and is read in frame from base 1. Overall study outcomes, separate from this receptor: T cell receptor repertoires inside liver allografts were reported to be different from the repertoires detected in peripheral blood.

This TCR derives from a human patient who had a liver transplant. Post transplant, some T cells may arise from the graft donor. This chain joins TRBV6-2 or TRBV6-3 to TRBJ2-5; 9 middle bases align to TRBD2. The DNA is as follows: TGTGCCAGCAGTTACCCTACGGCGGGGGGGCCAGAGACCCAGTACTTC. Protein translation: CASSYPTAGGPETQYF.